This T cell receptor beta chain was retrieved from a study of spatial heterogeneity in lung cancer (dated by TCRdb to the late 2010s). Study-level background: Beta-chain transcripts were consistently detected in greater numbers than alpha-chain transcripts, which likely reflects a higher abundance of beta-chain transcripts. The study quantitatively compared TCR alpha and beta repertoires across multiple tumor regions, matched nontumor lung and blood in non-small cell lung cancer. Nonsynonymous mutation counts, determined by whole-exome sequencing of tumor tissue, were related to features of the TCR repertoire. In the raw uncorrected reads, each unique combination of TCR and UMI appeared on average more than ten times. At surgery, 200 to 250 tumor regions, 64 matched nontumor lung samples and 56 PBMC samples were TCR-sequenced for both alpha and beta chains. Paper-wide results and their limitations: Ubiquitous expanded tumor TCRs showed up in blood more often at tumor resection than at routine follow-up. Additional single-cell paired TCR alpha and beta sequencing was considered necessary to confirm, at a functional level, the hypothesis that regional TCRs recognize regional mutations.

With regard to this clonotype: Its antigen is currently not known. It has no much larger one-base neighbor in the sample; base qualities were not kept.

The library was built by means of 5' RACE. TCRdb lists the instrument as NextSeq 500. In the TCR library protocol, a unique molecular identifier was attached to each TCR cDNA molecule so that PCR and sequencing errors could be corrected. In the original analysis: TCR identification, UMI-based error correction and CDR3 extraction were all carried out with Decombinator tools. TCRs above a frequency of 2 per 1,000, corresponding to the top 1% of the tumor frequency distribution, were defined as expanded. Renyi diversity was computed with the R vegan package after each repertoire had been subsampled 100 times to 5,000 TCRs. CDR3 similarity networks were constructed using string-kernel similarity of amino acid triplets, with links drawn between CDR3s whose pairwise similarity was above 0.82. Using fastp trimming at Q25 and MiXCR clonotype assembly, TCRdb reanalyzed the public sequencing data and kept in-frame beta chains. Identical CDR3 proteins give one entry, which carries the most common genes and DNA. These V and J calls rely on TCRdb rather than the paper's analysis. This sample has under 40,000 distinct CDR3 sequences in its table, and 5.2% of those were observed once. The biggest ten clones account for 20% to 30% of the sample.

Trimming at the junction amounts to 2 bases on V and 1 base on J, and the germline ends lie 9 bases apart. Its CDR3 holds 14 amino acids, cysteine through phenylalanine. The sequence is cut down to CDR3 DNA, 42 bases in frame from base 1. CDR1 and CDR2, looked up from the germline V gene, are SGHRS and YFSETQ. Taken with the paper, the label for time point translates to: sample taken at primary tumor resection. TCR sequencing used whole RNA extracted from tumor and nontumor lung tissue, or from cryopreserved PBMC samples, without cell sorting. The donors were 60 to 80 patients from the lung TRACERx cohort who had early-stage, untreated non-small cell lung cancer. A patient was chosen for TCR sequencing only when enough RNA was available from at least two tumor regions.

The material was PBMCs, obtained at surgery. The receptor chain draws on TRBV5-1 and TRBJ2-5; the D gene identity is not certain. The receptor comes from a female donor with early-stage non-small cell lung cancer. The DNA is TGCGCCAGCAGCTTCGGGCCTACCCAAGAGACCCAGTACTTC. Translated, it reads CASSFGPTQETQYF.